Listed below are T cell receptor beta chains from one sample, sequenced in a study of shared clonotypes between healthy human individuals. Here immunoSEQ multiplex PCR was the method, and the copy in TCRdb shows in-frame clones only, minus some. The sample lists around 1.6 million clones, nearly 99% occurring once. Sequenced sample: naive CD4+ T cells sorted from blood. The receptor source for this set is a man under 40 in good health. Each CDR3 is given with its conserved first and last residue. A D gene is named only where the DNA matches it firmly. The size field is filled for only some rows; it gives once, few, many or a size class.

J gene: TRBJ2-1; clone size: -; D gene: TRBD1; CDR3 length: 14; V gene: TRBV5-1; CDR3 protein: CASSPGQSTNEQFF; CDR3 DNA: TGCGCCAGCAGCCCGGGACAGAGCACCAATGAGCAGTTCTTC
J gene: TRBJ2-5; clone size: -; D gene: -; CDR3 length: 15; V gene: TRBV9; CDR3 protein: CASSVVGGGAETQYF; CDR3 DNA: TGTGCCAGCAGCGTAGTAGGGGGAGGAGCGGAGACCCAGTACTTC
J gene: TRBJ2-3; clone size: -; D gene: -; CDR3 length: 17; V gene: TRBV27; CDR3 protein: CASSSIDSPTSTDTQYF; CDR3 DNA: TGTGCCAGCAGCTCGATCGACAGTCCAACTAGCACAGATACGCAGTATTTT
J gene: TRBJ2-2; clone size: -; D gene: -; CDR3 length: 15; V gene: TRBV18; CDR3 protein: CASSPSKTNTGELFF; CDR3 DNA: TGTGCCAGCTCACCATCAAAAACTAACACCGGGGAGCTGTTTTTT
J gene: TRBJ2-3; clone size: -; D gene: -; CDR3 length: 13; V gene: TRBV2; CDR3 protein: CATSLEGTDTQYF; CDR3 DNA: TGTGCCACTTCCCTTGAGGGCACAGATACGCAGTATTTT
J gene: TRBJ1-2; clone size: -; D gene: TRBD1; CDR3 length: 15; V gene: TRBV9; CDR3 protein: CASSVGDSYRGGYTF; CDR3 DNA: TGTGCCAGCAGCGTAGGGGACAGCTATAGAGGTGGCTACACCTTC
J gene: TRBJ2-5; clone size: -; D gene: -; CDR3 length: 12; V gene: TRBV5-1; CDR3 protein: CASSLSRETQYF; CDR3 DNA: TGCGCCAGCAGCTTGTCTCGAGAGACCCAGTACTTC
J gene: TRBJ2-5; clone size: -; D gene: -; CDR3 length: 13; V gene: TRBV19; CDR3 protein: CASSRDIRETQYF; CDR3 DNA: TGTGCCAGTAGCCGAGACATCCGAGAGACCCAGTACTTC
J gene: TRBJ2-7; clone size: -; D gene: TRBD2; CDR3 length: 19; V gene: TRBV5-1; CDR3 protein: CASSSDRGRLAGGLGEQYF; CDR3 DNA: TGCGCCAGCAGCTCGGACAGGGGACGACTAGCGGGAGGACTGGGCGAGCAGTACTTC
J gene: TRBJ1-1; clone size: -; D gene: -; CDR3 length: 15; V gene: TRBV11-2; CDR3 protein: CASSLSTGLNTEAFF; CDR3 DNA: TGTGCCAGCAGCCTTTCAACAGGCCTGAACACTGAAGCTTTCTTT
J gene: TRBJ2-3; clone size: -; D gene: -; CDR3 length: 14; V gene: TRBV14; CDR3 protein: CASSIWESPDTQYF; CDR3 DNA: TGTGCCAGCAGCATCTGGGAGAGCCCAGATACGCAGTATTTT
J gene: TRBJ2-5; clone size: -; D gene: TRBD2; CDR3 length: 15; V gene: TRBV18; CDR3 protein: CASSPLAGGQETQYF; CDR3 DNA: TGTGCCAGCTCACCGCTAGCGGGAGGACAAGAGACCCAGTACTTC
J gene: TRBJ1-3; clone size: -; D gene: -; CDR3 length: 14; V gene: TRBV5-1; CDR3 protein: CASSLQDSGNTIYF; CDR3 DNA: TGCGCCAGCAGCTTGCAGGACTCTGGAAACACCATATATTTT
J gene: TRBJ1-5; clone size: once; D gene: TRBD1; CDR3 length: 13; V gene: TRBV7-2; CDR3 protein: CASAGTGDQPQHF; CDR3 DNA: TGTGCCAGCGCCGGGACAGGGGATCAGCCCCAGCATTTT
J gene: TRBJ1-3; clone size: -; D gene: -; CDR3 length: 16; V gene: TRBV5-5; CDR3 protein: CASSPRGHTSGNTIYF; CDR3 DNA: TGTGCCAGCAGCCCACGGGGACACACCTCTGGAAACACCATATATTTT
J gene: TRBJ2-1; clone size: -; D gene: -; CDR3 length: 11; V gene: TRBV7-3; CDR3 protein: CASSNHNEQFF; CDR3 DNA: TGTGCCAGCAGCAACCACAATGAGCAGTTCTTC
J gene: TRBJ2-7; clone size: -; D gene: -; CDR3 length: 13; V gene: TRBV5-4; CDR3 protein: CASSPAGVHEQYF; CDR3 DNA: TGTGCCAGCAGCCCGGCAGGGGTCCACGAGCAGTACTTC
J gene: TRBJ2-3; clone size: -; D gene: TRBD2; CDR3 length: 19; V gene: TRBV5-4; CDR3 protein: CASSPRPSGSLESTDTQYF; CDR3 DNA: TGTGCCAGCAGCCCCCGCCCTAGCGGGAGCCTCGAATCCACAGATACGCAGTATTTT
J gene: TRBJ2-7; clone size: -; D gene: TRBD2; CDR3 length: 15; V gene: TRBV28; CDR3 protein: CASSPIGSGSYEQYF; CDR3 DNA: TGTGCCAGCAGTCCCATTGGTAGCGGGAGCTACGAGCAGTACTTC
J gene: TRBJ1-1; clone size: -; D gene: TRBD1; CDR3 length: 13; V gene: TRBV27; CDR3 protein: CASSFGTGTEAFF; CDR3 DNA: TGTGCCAGCAGTTTCGGGACAGGCACTGAAGCTTTCTTT
J gene: TRBJ2-3; clone size: -; D gene: -; CDR3 length: 16; V gene: TRBV15; CDR3 protein: CATSREGGGTPDTQYF; CDR3 DNA: TGTGCCACCAGCAGAGAGGGGGGCGGGACCCCAGATACGCAGTATTTT
J gene: TRBJ1-4; clone size: once; D gene: -; CDR3 length: 12; V gene: TRBV7-2; CDR3 protein: CASSFLGTPLFF; CDR3 DNA: TGTGCCAGCAGCTTCTTGGGGACACCACTGTTTTTT
J gene: TRBJ1-5; clone size: -; D gene: -; CDR3 length: 17; V gene: TRBV28; CDR3 protein: CASTTGHPLQANQPQHF; CDR3 DNA: TGTGCCAGCACCACAGGCCACCCCTTGCAGGCCAATCAGCCCCAGCATTTT
J gene: TRBJ2-1; clone size: -; D gene: TRBD1; CDR3 length: 18; V gene: TRBV9; CDR3 protein: CASSVTIRQGARYNEQFF; CDR3 DNA: TGTGCCAGCAGCGTTACAATTAGACAGGGGGCTCGCTACAATGAGCAGTTCTTC
J gene: TRBJ2-1; clone size: -; D gene: -; CDR3 length: 15; V gene: TRBV5-1; CDR3 protein: CASSSGLSSYNEQFF; CDR3 DNA: TGCGCCAGCAGCTCGGGCCTGAGCTCCTACAATGAGCAGTTCTTC
J gene: TRBJ1-2; clone size: -; D gene: -; CDR3 length: 12; V gene: TRBV28; CDR3 protein: CASSPVNYGYTF; CDR3 DNA: TGTGCCAGCAGTCCCGTCAACTATGGCTACACCTTC
J gene: TRBJ2-3; clone size: -; D gene: -; CDR3 length: 14; V gene: TRBV11-3; CDR3 protein: CASSFGGFTDTQYF; CDR3 DNA: TGTGCCAGCAGCTTCGGGGGATTCACAGATACGCAGTATTTT
J gene: TRBJ2-7; clone size: -; D gene: -; CDR3 length: 15; V gene: TRBV14; CDR3 protein: CASSQDFRKTGEQYF; CDR3 DNA: TGTGCCAGCAGCCAAGATTTTAGAAAAACGGGCGAGCAGTACTTC
J gene: TRBJ2-7; clone size: -; D gene: -; CDR3 length: 14; V gene: TRBV6-6; CDR3 protein: CASSYSQGRNEQYF; CDR3 DNA: TGTGCCAGCAGTTACTCTCAGGGGAGGAACGAGCAGTACTTC
J gene: TRBJ2-1; clone size: few; D gene: -; CDR3 length: 11; V gene: TRBV7-8; CDR3 protein: CASSPYNEQFF; CDR3 DNA: TGTGCCAGCAGCCCCTACAATGAGCAGTTCTTC
J gene: TRBJ1-1; clone size: -; D gene: -; CDR3 length: 15; V gene: TRBV6-5; CDR3 protein: CASSYSIKGSTEAFF; CDR3 DNA: TGTGCCAGCAGTTACTCGATTAAAGGTAGCACTGAAGCTTTCTTT
J gene: TRBJ2-7; clone size: once; D gene: TRBD1; CDR3 length: 16; V gene: TRBV5-4; CDR3 protein: CASSAPGQGPPYEQYF; CDR3 DNA: TGTGCCAGCAGCGCGCCGGGACAGGGGCCGCCCTACGAGCAGTACTTC
J gene: TRBJ1-2; clone size: once; D gene: TRBD1; CDR3 length: 15; V gene: TRBV30; CDR3 protein: CASQGQRPPSGSYTF; CDR3 DNA: TGTGCCTCCCAGGGACAGAGACCTCCCTCTGGTTCCTACACCTTC
J gene: TRBJ1-1; clone size: -; D gene: -; CDR3 length: 14; V gene: TRBV28; CDR3 protein: CASRLDRFLLDAFF; CDR3 DNA: TGTGCCAGCAGGTTAGACAGATTCCTTCTTGACGCTTTCTTT
J gene: TRBJ1-2; clone size: once; D gene: TRBD1; CDR3 length: 12; V gene: TRBV10-3; CDR3 protein: CAVKQGADGYTF; CDR3 DNA: TGTGCCGTCAAACAGGGGGCTGATGGCTACACCTTC